These T cell receptor beta chains were read from a single sample in a study of shared clonotypes between healthy human individuals. The protocol was immunoSEQ multiplex PCR, while the TCRdb copy is restricted to in-frame clones and leaves out a portion. Of some 2.4 million clones in the sample, roughly 93% were seen once. Sequenced input: naive CD4+ T cells from PBMCs. The receptors shown here come from a man younger than 35 in good health. Some clones in this sample may be carry-over from other donors' samples. Each CDR3 is given with its conserved first and last residue. A D gene is named only where the DNA matches it firmly. Clone size is not always given. Where it is, it says once, few, many or a class for expanded clones.

clone_size j_call v_call d_call cdr3_nt cdr3_aa
- TRBJ2-1 TRBV2 - TGTGCCAGCAGTGTCGAGCGGGTGGGCAATGAGCAGTTCTTC CASSVERVGNEQFF
- TRBJ2-1 TRBV5-4 - TGTGCCAGCAGCTCCCCCGCGGGTATAGGAGGCGATGAGCAGTTCTTC CASSSPAGIGGDEQFF
- TRBJ2-1 TRBV20-1 - TGCAGTGCTAGAGTAAATGAGCAGTTCTTC CSARVNEQFF
- TRBJ2-7 TRBV15 TRBD1 TGTGCCACCAGCAGAGGACAGGGGGCGTCCTACGAGCAGTACTTC CATSRGQGASYEQYF
- TRBJ2-7 TRBV28 - TGTGCCAGCAGTTCCGGGGACATACTCGAGCAGTACTTC CASSSGDILEQYF
- TRBJ1-3 TRBV30 - TGTGCCTGGAGTGTACATGGGGGCAGCTCTGGAAACACCATATATTTT CAWSVHGGSSGNTIYF
- TRBJ2-1 TRBV12-5 TRBD2 TGTGCTAGTGGTTTCGGCGGGAGCTCCTACAATGAGCAGTTCTTC CASGFGGSSYNEQFF
- TRBJ2-1 TRBV18 - TGTGCCAGCTCATTAATGAGTGAGCAGTTCTTC CASSLMSEQFF
- TRBJ2-1 TRBV19 TRBD2 TGTGCCAGTCGGCAAGCGGGACGTAGCTCCTACAATGAGCAGTTCTTC CASRQAGRSSYNEQFF
- TRBJ2-1 TRBV11-3 - TGTGCCAGCAGCTTAGGTGGCAGAACTGTGTACAATGAGCAGTTCTTC CASSLGGRTVYNEQFF
- TRBJ1-5 TRBV27 - TGTGCCAGCAGTCCCGAGACAGGAGATCAGCCCCAGCATTTT CASSPETGDQPQHF
once TRBJ1-2 TRBV5-1 - TGCGCCAGCAGCTTGGGGACGGGTACTAACTATGGCTACACCTTC CASSLGTGTNYGYTF
- TRBJ2-1 TRBV10-3 TRBD2 TGTGCCATCAGTGAGTCGGGGCTAGCGGGAGTGGTTGAGCAGTTCTTC CAISESGLAGVVEQFF
- TRBJ2-3 TRBV7-2 TRBD2 TGTGCCAGCAGCTCACTAGCGCATAGCACAGATACGCAGTATTTT CASSSLAHSTDTQYF
- TRBJ2-5 TRBV2 - TGTGCCAGCAGAGCGCAAGAGACCCAGTACTTC CASRAQETQYF
- TRBJ2-7 TRBV6-5 TRBD1 TGTGCCAGCAGTCCAGGGGGCAGGACCTACGAGCAGTACTTC CASSPGGRTYEQYF
- TRBJ2-7 TRBV5-4 - TGTGCCAGCAGCTCAGGAGGGTACTACGAGCAGTACTTC CASSSGGYYEQYF
- TRBJ1-5 TRBV6-6 TRBD1 TGTGCCAGCAGGGAGGGGGCTAGCAATCAGCCCCAGCATTTT CASREGASNQPQHF
- TRBJ1-5 TRBV27 - TGTGCCAGCAGTTTAAGCTACTCTCGGGTGGGGCGCAAGCGGAATCAGCCCCAGCATTTT CASSLSYSRVGRKRNQPQHF
- TRBJ1-2 TRBV6-1 - TGTGCCAGCAGTGAACAGCCAGGCCCTGGCTATGGCTACACCTTC CASSEQPGPGYGYTF
- TRBJ2-3 TRBV11-2 - TGTGCCAGCGGCATAACGGATACGCAGTATTTT CASGITDTQYF
- TRBJ1-3 TRBV19 - TGTGCCAGTAGACCGAGGAGGGCCTCTGGAAACACCATATATTTT CASRPRRASGNTIYF
- TRBJ2-7 TRBV6-1 - TGTGCCAGCCGGAGGGGGGGAACCTACGAGCAGTACTTC CASRRGGTYEQYF
- TRBJ1-3 TRBV5-1 TRBD1 TGCGCCAGCACCTTAAATACAGGGGCGACGAACACCATATATTTT CASTLNTGATNTIYF
- TRBJ1-5 TRBV19 - TGTGCCAGTAGTATACGTCGGGGCAATCAGCCCCAGCATTTT CASSIRRGNQPQHF
- TRBJ1-5 TRBV2 TRBD1 TGTGCCAGCAGTCGACAGGGGAGCGGCAATCAGCCCCAGCATTTT CASSRQGSGNQPQHF